Included here is one TCR beta chain sequence, with context. Its antigen is unidentified. These data originate in a study of siplizumab effects on memory and regulatory T cells. Clones were sequenced by immunoSEQ multiplex PCR, and TCRdb holds only the in-frame ones, with some missing. The table includes 100,000 or so clones, approximately 91% detected once. Whole-study findings and limits: Treg origin accounted for an average of approximately 69% of mappable alloreactive CD4+ clones with siplizumab and approximately 25% in controls. Researchers did not confirm the suppressive function of proliferating Tregs from siplizumab cultures. Significant reduction of alloreactive sequences traceable to unstimulated CD4+ memory cells was observed with siplizumab. Naive T cells were seemingly more diverse than memory cells, and major contributions to the alloresponse seemed to be made by them.

Germline V gene sequence: CDR1 SGDLS, CDR2 YYNGEE. Trimming at V came to 2 bases and at J to 1 base, leaving 6 bases not matched to a gene. The CDR3 extends over 16 amino acids. Material: CD4+ T cells sorted from blood. The V call is TRBV9, the J call TRBJ2-1; the match to TRBD2 covers 7 bases. The clonotype was recovered from a human donor in good health. Some clones in this sample may be carry-over from other donors' samples. CDR3 residues: CASSVTAGESYNEQFF. The CDR3 DNA follows: TGTGCCAGCAGCGTTACCGCGGGAGAGTCCTACAATGAGCAGTTCTTC.